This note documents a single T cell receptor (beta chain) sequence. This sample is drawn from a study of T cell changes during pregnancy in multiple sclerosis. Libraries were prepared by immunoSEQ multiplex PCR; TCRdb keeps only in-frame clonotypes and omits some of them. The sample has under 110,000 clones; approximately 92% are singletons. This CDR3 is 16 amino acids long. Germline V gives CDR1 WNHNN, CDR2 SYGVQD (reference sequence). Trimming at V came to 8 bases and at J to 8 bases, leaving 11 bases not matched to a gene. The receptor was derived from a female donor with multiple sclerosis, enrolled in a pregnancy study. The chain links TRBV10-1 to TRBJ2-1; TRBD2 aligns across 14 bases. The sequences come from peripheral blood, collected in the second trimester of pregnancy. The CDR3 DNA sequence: TGCGCCAGCGGGGGGACTAGCGGGAGTCGTGTGGATGAGCAGTTCTTC. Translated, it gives CASGGTSGSRVDEQFF.